This T cell receptor (beta chain) was documented in a study of T cell responses to AZD1222 COVID-19 vaccine. Turning to the study itself: The study pooled second doses at about 4 or about 12 weeks. Study-level points and caveats: Only a handful of AZD1222 recipients, roughly six in all, had baseline seropositivity. The breadth and depth of Spike-specific TCRs increased once two AZD1222 doses had been given. Close to half of all spike-specific TCRs reportedly target regions of the variants that are unmutated.

A note on this clone: Its antigen is unknown.

This table comes from immunoSEQ multiplex PCR, and its TCRdb copy is limited to in-frame clones, with some not included. Of roughly 180,000 clones in the sample, 94% were seen once. This CDR3 is built from 16 residues. CDR1 is SGHRS and CDR2 is YFSETQ in the germline V gene. Trimming cost V 3 bases and J 5 bases; bases outside gene matches: 8. The chain joins TRBV5-1 to TRBJ2-5; 12 positions agree with TRBD1. The specimen was peripheral blood, collected on day 0 of AZD1222 vaccination. The TCR was taken from an adult in good health. The CDR3 coding sequence is TGCGCCAGCAGCTCGACCGGGACAGGGGGCGAGGAGACCCAGTACTTC. Its protein is CASSSTGTGGEETQYF.